The 12 T cell receptor beta chains reported below all come from one sample, sequenced in a study of cytomegalovirus exposure and HLA in healthy donors. Vbeta (60) and Jbeta (13) primers were used in the PCR. Method: immunoSEQ multiplex PCR; TCRdb's copy keeps in-frame clones and lacks some. The table has under 200,000 clones, roughly four fifths seen once. The specimen sequenced was PBMCs. The receptors here all came from a woman aged 45-65 years in good health and CMV-seropositive.

The chain is built from TRBV5-6 and TRBJ2-1; a weak D match, TRBD2 (5 bases). The CDR3 spans 14 residues. V shed 4 bases and J shed 4 bases, with 12 bases lying between them. Germline lookup yields CDR1 SGHDT and CDR2 YYEEEE. The CDR3: CASSEGRFYNEQFF. The CDR3 DNA is TGTGCCAGCAGCGAGGGCAGATTTTACAATGAGCAGTTCTTC.

The chain has TRBV6-6 and TRBJ2-5; weak D call: TRBD1 (6 bases). The assigned J gene may be wrong: the sequence end matches TRBJ2-7 better. The CDR3 is made up of 13 amino acids. Germline V CDR1 and CDR2: MNHNY, SVGAGI (reference sequence). This CDR3 reads CATRDMQRYEQYF. The CDR3 bases are TGTGCCACCCGGGACATGCAACGATACGAGCAGTACTTC.

V usage is TRBV18 and J usage is TRBJ2-7; TRBD2 aligns across 10 bases. The V and J ends lost 4 bases and 3 bases, in that order; junction bases with no gene match: 0. This CDR3 has 13 amino acids. Germline-derived CDR1 and CDR2 are KGHSH and LQKENI. DNA for the CDR3: TGTGCCAGCTCACAGCGGGGGGGCTACGAGCAGTACTTC. Translated, it gives CASSQRGGYEQYF.

Notes on this clone: Other DNA sequences in the same sample also yield this CDR3. The chain combines TRBV6-1 with TRBJ1-2; weak D call: TRBD1 (5 bases). The CDR3 runs to 14 residues. CDR1 and CDR2 from the germline V gene are MNHNS and SASEGT. V shed 0 bases and J shed 5 bases, with 10 bases lying between them. The CDR3 here is CASSEAIRGYGYTF. The CDR3 DNA sequence: TGTGCCAGCAGTGAAGCAATTCGGGGGTATGGCTACACCTTC.

This clone was seen a single time. The chain joins TRBV7-8 to TRBJ1-1, with D maybe TRBD1 (5 bases). This CDR3 is built from 13 residues. Germline CDR1 is SGHVS and CDR2 is FQNEAQ. The V end lost 4 bases, the J end lost 0 bases, and 6 bases lay between the germline ends. The CDR3 loop reads CASSSQVNTEAFF. CDR3 DNA sequence: TGTGCCAGCAGCTCACAGGTGAACACTGAAGCTTTCTTT.

The chain couples TRBV27 to TRBJ2-7, with 7 positions matching TRBD1. The CDR3 covers 14 residues. V lost 4 bases to trimming and J lost 3 bases; unmatched junction nucleotides: 6. In germline, CDR1 is MNHEY, CDR2 SMNVEV (reference sequence). CDR3 loop: CASSSLGQVYEQYF. CDR3 bases: TGTGCCAGCAGTTCGCTAGGACAGGTCTACGAGCAGTACTTC.

This clone showed up just once. V and J are TRBV6-1 and TRBJ2-7; 7 nucleotides align to TRBD2. CDR1 and CDR2 (germline): MNHNS, SASEGT. The CDR3 has 15 amino acids. J was trimmed by 2 bases and V by 5 bases; bases with no gene match: 9. DNA for the CDR3: TGTGCCAGCAGTCCCGGGGGGACTCGTCCCTACGAGCAGTACTTC. Encoded protein: CASSPGGTRPYEQYF.

CDR3 protein: CASSLGSSGGEDTQYF. The CDR3, as DNA: TGCGCCAGCAGCTTGGGATCAAGCGGGGGTGAAGATACGCAGTATTTT. The gene calls are TRBV5-1 and TRBJ2-3; 8 bases line up with TRBD2. Germline V gives CDR1 SGHRS, CDR2 YFSETQ. The J segment lost 5 bases and the V segment lost 0 bases, leaving 8 bases of the junction unmatched. This CDR3 is 16 amino acids long.

Written as DNA, the CDR3 is TGTGCCACCCACTTGAAGTCGGGGTCGGATGGCTACACCTTC. Its translation: CATHLKSGSDGYTF. The chain has TRBV6-5 and TRBJ1-2, with D unresolved. Germline lookup yields CDR1 MNHEY and CDR2 SVGAGI. The CDR3 sequence is 14 residues long. Trimming left V 10 bases short and J 6 bases short, with 21 bases between.

A note on this clone: Distinct nucleotide sequences in the sample also encode this CDR3. The chain joins TRBV29-1 to TRBJ2-3, with 12 bases lining up with TRBD2. There are 15 residues in the CDR3. Germline V gene lookup returns CDR1 SQVTM and CDR2 ANQGSEA. Trimming removed 1 base from V and 3 bases from J; junction bases left unmatched: 2. The CDR3 region is CSVEGLAGVTDTQYF. The CDR3 DNA reads TGCAGCGTTGAAGGACTAGCGGGGGTAACAGATACGCAGTATTTT.

This chain links TRBV2 with TRBJ1-2; the match to TRBD1 covers 9 bases. This CDR3 has 13 amino acids. With V trimmed by 5 bases and J by 7 bases, 5 bases remained unmatched. Germline CDR1 SNHLY, CDR2 FYNNEI. The chain's CDR3 is CASSLQGAGGYTF. The CDR3 DNA reads as TGTGCCAGCAGTCTACAGGGGGCGGGTGGCTACACCTTC.

The chain joins TRBV6-6 to TRBJ1-6, with TRBD1 matching 9 bases. The V segment lost 4 bases and the J segment 10 bases; nucleotides outside the gene matches: 8. From germline, CDR1 is MNHNY and CDR2 SVGAGI (reference sequence). The CDR3 is 15 residues long. As DNA, the CDR3 is TGTGCCAGCAGTTCAACAGGGGGCGTAAAGTCACCCCTCCACTTT. Its translation: CASSSTGGVKSPLHF.